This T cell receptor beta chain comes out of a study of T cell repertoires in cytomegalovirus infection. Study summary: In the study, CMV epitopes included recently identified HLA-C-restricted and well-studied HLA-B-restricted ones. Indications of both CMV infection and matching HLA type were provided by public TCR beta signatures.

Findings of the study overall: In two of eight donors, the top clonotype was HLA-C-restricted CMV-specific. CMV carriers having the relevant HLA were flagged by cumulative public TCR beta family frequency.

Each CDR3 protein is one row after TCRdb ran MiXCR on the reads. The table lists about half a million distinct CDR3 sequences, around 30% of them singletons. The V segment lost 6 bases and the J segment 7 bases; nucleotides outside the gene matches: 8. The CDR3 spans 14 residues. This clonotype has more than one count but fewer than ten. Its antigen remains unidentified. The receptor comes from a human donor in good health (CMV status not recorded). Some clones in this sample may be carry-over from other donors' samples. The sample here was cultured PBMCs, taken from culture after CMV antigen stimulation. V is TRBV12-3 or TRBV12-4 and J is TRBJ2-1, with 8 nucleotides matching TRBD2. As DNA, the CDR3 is TGTGCCAGCAGAGTAGGCGGGAGGAGGAATGAGCAGTTCTTC. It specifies CASRVGGRRNEQFF.